This TCR beta chain comes out of a study of blood T cell repertoires in COVID-19. About the study: PBMCs, B-cell-depleted T cells, or T cells provided the cDNA or gDNA that made up the material.

The table came from immunoSEQ multiplex PCR; TCRdb's copy has only in-frame clones and leaves some out. In the table there are 140,000 or so clones, 88% of which are singletons. A remark on this clone: The sample holds other DNA sequences that translate to the same CDR3.

Germline assignment: CDR1 ENHRY and CDR2 SYGVKD. Trimming removed 4 bases from V and 0 bases from J, with 10 bases in between. The CDR3 spans 14 residues. The material sequenced was peripheral blood. The clonotype was recovered from a human donor with COVID-19, enrolled during active disease. The donor label of this sample is uncertain. V usage is TRBV10-3 and J usage is TRBJ2-7; D possibly corresponds to TRBD1 (6 bases). CDR3 region: CAISGQGYSYEQYF. The CDR3 DNA is TGTGCCATCAGTGGGCAGGGGTACTCCTACGAGCAGTACTTC.